A selection of T cell receptor beta chains follows, all from one sample in a study of cytomegalovirus exposure and HLA in healthy donors. TCRdb's copy holds only in-frame clones and misses some; the assay was immunoSEQ multiplex PCR. This specimen shows 50,000 to 80,000 clones; the ten leading clones hold approximately 4%. Sequencing was carried out using PBMCs. These receptors were obtained from a woman aged 18-29 years in good health and CMV-seronegative. Each CDR3 is given with its conserved first and last residue. Each record gives: V gene, D gene, J gene, CDR3 DNA, CDR3 protein. D genes are given only for firm matches.

TRBV30	.	TRBJ1-1	TGTGCCTGGAGGGCCAGCGGGTTCGGGACTGAAGCTTTCTTT	CAWRASGFGTEAFF
TRBV10-1	.	TRBJ2-7	TGCGCCATCTACAGGGAAGCCAAAACCTACGAGCAGTACTTC	CAIYREAKTYEQYF
TRBV25-1	.	TRBJ1-1	TGTGCCAGCAGCCAAGCGAACACTGAAGCTTTCTTT	CASSQANTEAFF
TRBV18	.	TRBJ1-5	TGTGCCAGCTCACCTCCAAGAAGTTCTAATAGCAATCAGCCCCAGCATTTT	CASSPPRSSNSNQPQHF
TRBV7-3	.	TRBJ2-1	TGTGCCAGCAGCTCCAACAATGAGCAGTTCTTC	CASSSNNEQFF
TRBV14	TRBD1	TRBJ1-2	TGTGCCAGCAGCCAAGATACAGGGGGCCCTTGGGGCTACACCTTC	CASSQDTGGPWGYTF
TRBV7-9	.	TRBJ1-1	TGTGCCAGCAGCTCCTCACGACCGGCGGTAATGAACACTGAAGCTTTCTTT	CASSSSRPAVMNTEAFF
TRBV30	.	TRBJ1-4	TGTGCCTGGAGTGGTGGAGGTAATGAAAAACTGTTTTTT	CAWSGGGNEKLFF
TRBV5-5	.	TRBJ2-7	TGTGCCAGCAGCGTTTGGGTTGTGACAGAAGGCTCCTACGAGCAGTACTTC	CASSVWVVTEGSYEQYF
TRBV11-3	.	TRBJ2-5	TGTGCCAGCAGCTTGGGAATGGCGGGACAAGAGACCCAGTACTTC	CASSLGMAGQETQYF
TRBV19	TRBD1	TRBJ1-5	TGTGCCAGTAGTCTTTGGACAGGGGGTCAGCCCCAGCATTTT	CASSLWTGGQPQHF
TRBV4-1	TRBD1	TRBJ1-3	TGCGCCAGCAGCCAAGTGACAGGGGCCTTAAGGGATTGGCGATATTTT	CASSQVTGALRDWRYF
TRBV5-1	TRBD2	TRBJ2-7	TGCGCCAGCAGCTTCGGACTAGACTACGAGCAGTACTTC	CASSFGLDYEQYF
TRBV6-8	.	TRBJ1-1	TGTGCCAGAAGCGCAGGGCATGCTGAAGCTTTCTTT	CARSAGHAEAFF
TRBV18	.	TRBJ1-2	TGTGCCAGCTCACCTTCGGGGACTGGCTATGGCTACACCTTC	CASSPSGTGYGYTF
TRBV4-2	TRBD2	TRBJ2-5	TGTGCCAGCAGCCATATGTTGAGGACTAGCGGGGGGGCCGCTGAGACCCAGTACTTC	CASSHMLRTSGGAAETQYF
TRBV28	TRBD1	TRBJ1-5	TGTGCCAGCACTACGGGACAGAATCAGCCCCAGCATTTT	CASTTGQNQPQHF